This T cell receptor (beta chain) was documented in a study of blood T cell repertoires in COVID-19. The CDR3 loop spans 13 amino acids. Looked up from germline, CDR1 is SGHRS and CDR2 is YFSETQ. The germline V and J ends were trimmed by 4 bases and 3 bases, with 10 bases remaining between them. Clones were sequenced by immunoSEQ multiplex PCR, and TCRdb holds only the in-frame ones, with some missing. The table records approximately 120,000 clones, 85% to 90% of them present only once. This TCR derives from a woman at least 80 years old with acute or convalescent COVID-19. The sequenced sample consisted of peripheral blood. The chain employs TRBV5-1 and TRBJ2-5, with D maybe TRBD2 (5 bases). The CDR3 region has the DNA TGCGCCAGCAGCGATGTTAGCGAAGAGACCCAGTACTTC. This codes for CASSDVSEETQYF. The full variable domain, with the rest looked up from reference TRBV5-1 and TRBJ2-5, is KAGVTQTPRYLIKTRGQQVTLSCSPISGHRSVSWYQQTPGQGLQFLFEYFSETQRNKGNFPGRFSGRQFSNSRSEMNVSTLELGDSALYLCASSDVSEETQYFGPGTRLLVL.